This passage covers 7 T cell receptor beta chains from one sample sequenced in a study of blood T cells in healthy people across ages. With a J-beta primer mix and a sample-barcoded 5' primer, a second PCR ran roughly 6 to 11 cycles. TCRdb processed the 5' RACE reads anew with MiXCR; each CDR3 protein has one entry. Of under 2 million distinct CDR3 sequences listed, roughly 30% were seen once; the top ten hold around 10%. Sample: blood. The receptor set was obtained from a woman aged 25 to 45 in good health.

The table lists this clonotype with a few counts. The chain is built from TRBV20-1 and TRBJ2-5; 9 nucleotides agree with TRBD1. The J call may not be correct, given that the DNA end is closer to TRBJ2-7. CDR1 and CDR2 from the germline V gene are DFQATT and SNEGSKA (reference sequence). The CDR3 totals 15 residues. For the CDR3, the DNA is TGCAGTGCCCCAGCCACGACAGGGGGTAGGTACGAGCAGTACTTC. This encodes CSAPATTGGRYEQYF.

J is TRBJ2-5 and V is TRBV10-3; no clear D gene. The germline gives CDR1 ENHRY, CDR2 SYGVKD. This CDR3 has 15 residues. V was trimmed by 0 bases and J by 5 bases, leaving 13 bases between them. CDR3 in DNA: TGTGCCATCAGTGAGTCGCAGATCCCCAGTGAGACCCAGTACTTC. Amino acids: CAISESQIPSETQYF.

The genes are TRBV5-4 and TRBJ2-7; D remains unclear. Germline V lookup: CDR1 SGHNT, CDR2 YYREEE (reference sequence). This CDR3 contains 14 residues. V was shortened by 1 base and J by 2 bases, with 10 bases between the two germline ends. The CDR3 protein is CASSLKRNTYEQYF. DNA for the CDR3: TGTGCCAGCAGCTTGAAGAGAAACACCTACGAGCAGTACTTC.

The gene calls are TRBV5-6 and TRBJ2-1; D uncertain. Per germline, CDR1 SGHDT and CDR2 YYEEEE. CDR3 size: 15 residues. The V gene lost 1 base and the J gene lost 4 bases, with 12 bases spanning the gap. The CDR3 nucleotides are TGTGCCAGCAGCTTGAGTGGATCCTTGTACAATGAGCAGTTCTTC. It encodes CASSLSGSLYNEQFF.

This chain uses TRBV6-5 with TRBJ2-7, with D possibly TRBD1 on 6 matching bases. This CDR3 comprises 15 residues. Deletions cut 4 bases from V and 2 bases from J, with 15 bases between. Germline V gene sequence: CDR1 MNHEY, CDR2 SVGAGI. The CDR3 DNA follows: TGTGCCAGCAGTTGGACGGGACAAGACGCCTACGAGCAGTACTTC. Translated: CASSWTGQDAYEQYF.

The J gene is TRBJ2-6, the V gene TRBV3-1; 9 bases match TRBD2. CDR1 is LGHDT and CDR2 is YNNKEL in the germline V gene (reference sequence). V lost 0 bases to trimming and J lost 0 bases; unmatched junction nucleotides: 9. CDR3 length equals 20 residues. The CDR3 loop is CASSQEGQASGTSGANVLTF. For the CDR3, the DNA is TGTGCCAGCAGCCAAGAGGGTCAGGCTAGCGGGACCTCTGGGGCCAACGTCCTGACTTTC.

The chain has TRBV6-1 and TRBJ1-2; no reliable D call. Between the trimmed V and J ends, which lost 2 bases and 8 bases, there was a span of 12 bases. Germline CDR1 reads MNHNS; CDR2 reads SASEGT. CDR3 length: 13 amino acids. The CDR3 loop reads CASSEWAAGGYTF. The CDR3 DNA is TGTGCCAGCAGTGAATGGGCAGCTGGGGGCTACACCTTC.